A selection of T cell receptor beta chains follows, all from one sample in a study of a mutant IDH1 vaccine in newly diagnosed glioma. Sequencing was performed with immunoSEQ multiplex PCR; in TCRdb, only in-frame clones are kept and a portion is missing. The table lists 45,000 to 70,000 clones, 80% to 85% of them singletons. Their antigens remain unidentified. This specimen consisted of PBMCs, obtained from a glioma patient whose treatment included an IDH1 peptide vaccine. The receptors derive from a man younger than 40 with glioma. The CDR3 runs from the conserved cysteine through the conserved F or W. Each record gives: V gene, clone size, D gene, J gene, CDR3 DNA, CDR3 protein. D genes are given only for firm matches. Rows give clone size only sometimes, using once, few, many, or a class for an expanded clone.

V: TRBV30
size: few
D: .
J: TRBJ1-2
DNA: TGTGCCTGGACCAGACAAAGTCTCTATGGCTACACCTTC
CDR3: CAWTRQSLYGYTF

V: TRBV18
size: .
D: .
J: TRBJ1-1
DNA: TGTGCCAGCTCGCCGACCTCGGGACGGGCTGAAACTTTCTTT
CDR3: CASSPTSGRAETFF

V: TRBV10-3
size: .
D: TRBD1
J: TRBJ1-2
DNA: TGTGCCATCAGTGAGCCAAGCCAGGGGGCGGGCGGCTACACCTTC
CDR3: CAISEPSQGAGGYTF

V: TRBV5-1
size: .
D: .
J: TRBJ2-2
DNA: TGCGCCAGCAGCTTGAACACCGGGGAGCTGTTTTTT
CDR3: CASSLNTGELFF

V: TRBV11-2
size: .
D: .
J: TRBJ2-2
DNA: TGTGCCAGCAGCCGAATCGGGGGTAACCGGGAGCTGTTTTTT
CDR3: CASSRIGGNRELFF

V: TRBV10-3
size: .
D: TRBD2
J: TRBJ2-1
DNA: TGTGCCATCAGCGGGACTAGCCTTGAGCAGTTCTTC
CDR3: CAISGTSLEQFF

V: TRBV5-4
size: .
D: .
J: TRBJ2-3
DNA: TGTGCCAGCATCGGATTTTTAGATACGCAGTATTTT
CDR3: CASIGFLDTQYF

V: TRBV19
size: .
D: TRBD1
J: TRBJ2-2
DNA: TGTGCCAGTCGGGGACAGGTAGTCGTTGGATCCGGGGAGCTGTTTTTT
CDR3: CASRGQVVVGSGELFF

V: TRBV29-1
size: .
D: .
J: TRBJ2-7
DNA: TGCAGCGTTGAAGTTTCCGGGTTCTACGAGCAGTACTTC
CDR3: CSVEVSGFYEQYF

V: TRBV11-2
size: .
D: .
J: TRBJ1-5
DNA: TGTGCCAGCAGCTACACTATTATCAGTCAGCCCCAGCATTTT
CDR3: CASSYTIISQPQHF

V: TRBV19
size: once
D: TRBD1
J: TRBJ1-2
DNA: TGTGCCAGTAGTATACGGGACAGTACGCGTGGCTACACCTTC
CDR3: CASSIRDSTRGYTF

V: TRBV7-6
size: .
D: TRBD2
J: TRBJ2-7
DNA: TGTGCCAGCAGCTCCGGGACTAGCGGGAGCTACGAGCAGTACTTC
CDR3: CASSSGTSGSYEQYF

V: TRBV11-2
size: .
D: .
J: TRBJ2-1
DNA: TGTGCCAGCAGCTTAAGGGGCTTAAAATCCTACAATGAGCAGTTCTTC
CDR3: CASSLRGLKSYNEQFF

V: TRBV27
size: once
D: .
J: TRBJ1-1
DNA: TGTGCCAGCAGGTCGGTCGGGCAGATGAACACTGAAGCTTTCTTT
CDR3: CASRSVGQMNTEAFF

V: TRBV19
size: .
D: .
J: TRBJ1-1
DNA: TGTGCCAGTAGTATTGCGGTGAACACTGAAGCTTTCTTT
CDR3: CASSIAVNTEAFF

V: TRBV27
size: .
D: .
J: TRBJ1-4
DNA: TGTGCCAGCAGTTTATCGTATTCTAATGAAAAACTGTTTTTT
CDR3: CASSLSYSNEKLFF

V: TRBV6-6
size: .
D: .
J: TRBJ1-3
DNA: TGTGCCAGCACCATACACCGCTCTGGAAACACCATATATTTT
CDR3: CASTIHRSGNTIYF

V: TRBV7-2
size: .
D: .
J: TRBJ2-1
DNA: TGTGCCAGCAGCGCCCAGGCGGGTGTCTCGTACAATGAGCAGTTCTTC
CDR3: CASSAQAGVSYNEQFF

V: TRBV28
size: .
D: .
J: TRBJ1-3
DNA: TGTGCCAGCACCTCACCGGAGGGGGTAGCAGGAAACACCATATATTTT
CDR3: CASTSPEGVAGNTIYF

V: TRBV18
size: .
D: .
J: TRBJ1-1
DNA: TGTGCCAGCTCACCACCAGTGAACACTGAAGCTTTCTTT
CDR3: CASSPPVNTEAFF

V: TRBV6-1
size: .
D: .
J: TRBJ1-1
DNA: TGTGCCAGCAGTTCGACACAGAACACTGAAGCTTTCTTT
CDR3: CASSSTQNTEAFF

V: TRBV6-1
size: .
D: TRBD1
J: TRBJ2-1
DNA: TGTGCCAGCAGTGTCTCGGGACAGCCTTACAATGAGCAGTTCTTC
CDR3: CASSVSGQPYNEQFF

V: TRBV7-8
size: .
D: .
J: TRBJ1-4
DNA: TGTGCCAGCAGCCCGGTCCGGGTAAGGGTTGGAAAACTGTTTTTT
CDR3: CASSPVRVRVGKLFF

V: TRBV27
size: .
D: .
J: TRBJ1-5
DNA: TGTGCCAGCAGCTTTCTTAACTTCTGGCTAAATCAGCCCCAGCATTTT
CDR3: CASSFLNFWLNQPQHF

V: TRBV5-1
size: few
D: TRBD1
J: TRBJ1-2
DNA: TGCGCCAGCAGCCTAGACAGGGGATTAGGCTACACCTTC
CDR3: CASSLDRGLGYTF

V: TRBV4-2
size: .
D: TRBD2
J: TRBJ2-7
DNA: TGTGCCAGCAGCCGTTCGAGCGGGGGGATCGACACCTACGAGCAGTACTTC
CDR3: CASSRSSGGIDTYEQYF

V: TRBV5-4
size: once
D: .
J: TRBJ2-7
DNA: TGTGCCAGCAGTTCGGGACACCCAAGATATCCCTACGAGCAGTACTTC
CDR3: CASSSGHPRYPYEQYF

V: TRBV15
size: .
D: .
J: TRBJ1-1
DNA: TGTGCCACCCGCCGGTGGGGGGCCACTGAAGCTTTCTTT
CDR3: CATRRWGATEAFF

V: TRBV30
size: .
D: .
J: TRBJ1-3
DNA: TGTGCCTGGAGTCGAGGGTCCGGAAACACCATATATTTT
CDR3: CAWSRGSGNTIYF

V: TRBV30
size: .
D: .
J: TRBJ1-2
DNA: TGTGCCTGGAGTGTCAGGCCCGCCAACTATGGCTACACCTTC
CDR3: CAWSVRPANYGYTF

V: TRBV7-9
size: few
D: .
J: TRBJ1-5
DNA: TGTGCCAGCAGCGACGGAGAAGGGGTTCAGCCCCAGCATTTT
CDR3: CASSDGEGVQPQHF

V: TRBV19
size: .
D: .
J: TRBJ1-2
DNA: TGTGCCAGTAGTATAACCTGGGGCCCCTTGAACTATGGCTACACCTTC
CDR3: CASSITWGPLNYGYTF

V: TRBV5-1
size: .
D: .
J: TRBJ1-1
DNA: TGCGCCAGCAGCTTGGATCTGGGAATGAACACTGAAGCTTTCTTT
CDR3: CASSLDLGMNTEAFF

V: TRBV10-1
size: .
D: .
J: TRBJ1-6
DNA: TGCGCGAGCACTCCTGGTGGGGGTAGGGATAATTCACCCCTCCACTTT
CDR3: CASTPGGGRDNSPLHF

V: TRBV19
size: once
D: .
J: TRBJ2-1
DNA: TGTGCCAGTAGTGGCCAGGGGCAGCTCTACAATGAGCAGTTCTTC
CDR3: CASSGQGQLYNEQFF

V: TRBV28
size: .
D: .
J: TRBJ2-7
DNA: TGTGCCACTCGACCGAGCTCCTACGAGCAGTACTTC
CDR3: CATRPSSYEQYF

V: TRBV9
size: .
D: TRBD1
J: TRBJ2-7
DNA: TGTGCCAGCAGCCCCCGGCAGGGGGCTTCCTACGAGCAGTACTTC
CDR3: CASSPRQGASYEQYF

V: TRBV18
size: .
D: .
J: TRBJ2-3
DNA: TGTGCCAGCTCACCCCCTAGCACAGATACGCAGTATTTT
CDR3: CASSPPSTDTQYF

V: TRBV6-1
size: .
D: .
J: TRBJ2-5
DNA: TGTGCCAGCAGTGTCCGGGCTTATCGGGAGACCCAGTACTTC
CDR3: CASSVRAYRETQYF

V: TRBV15
size: .
D: .
J: TRBJ2-5
DNA: TGTGCCACCAGCAGAGATTTGAGTAGTGAGACCCAGTACTTC
CDR3: CATSRDLSSETQYF

V: TRBV6-5
size: .
D: .
J: TRBJ2-7
DNA: TGTGCCAGCAGTTACGCGGGGAATACCTACGAGCAGTACTTC
CDR3: CASSYAGNTYEQYF

V: TRBV7-2
size: .
D: TRBD1
J: TRBJ2-7
DNA: TGTGCCAGCAGCCGTACCCCACGAGGGGGCGAGACCTACGAGCAGTACTTC
CDR3: CASSRTPRGGETYEQYF

V: TRBV7-9
size: .
D: .
J: TRBJ1-2
DNA: TGTGCCAGCAGTGAGGCTGGCTACACCTTC
CDR3: CASSEAGYTF

V: TRBV5-1
size: .
D: TRBD2
J: TRBJ2-4
DNA: TGCGCCAGCAGCTTGGCCTGGGGCGGGGGGCTAGCCAAAAACATTCAGTACTTC
CDR3: CASSLAWGGGLAKNIQYF

V: TRBV5-5
size: .
D: .
J: TRBJ1-4
DNA: TGTGCCAGCAGCTTGGCCTGGGAAAACAAACTGTTTTTT
CDR3: CASSLAWENKLFF

V: TRBV19
size: .
D: .
J: TRBJ2-7
DNA: TGTGCCAGTAGTATACTGGAGGGGAGCTCCTACGAGCAGTACTTC
CDR3: CASSILEGSSYEQYF

V: TRBV9
size: .
D: TRBD2
J: TRBJ2-5
DNA: TGTGCCAGCAGCCCCTGGACTAGCGGGTTCGAGACCCAGTACTTC
CDR3: CASSPWTSGFETQYF

V: TRBV18
size: .
D: .
J: TRBJ1-1
DNA: TGTGCCAGCTCACCGAGACGGGGTGCCACTGAAGCTTTCTTT
CDR3: CASSPRRGATEAFF

V: TRBV25-1
size: .
D: TRBD2
J: TRBJ2-1
DNA: TGTGCCAGCAGTGAACCTAGCGGAGTTTACAATGAGCAGTTCTTC
CDR3: CASSEPSGVYNEQFF